The present entry profiles one T cell receptor (beta chain) with its context. The source of the sample is a study of blood T cell repertoires in COVID-19. Turning to the study itself: PBMCs, B-cell-depleted T cells, or T cells provided the cDNA or gDNA that made up the material.

Per germline, CDR1 GTSNPN and CDR2 SVGIG (reference sequence). The CDR3 extends over 15 amino acids. V lost 1 base to trimming and J lost 4 bases; unmatched junction nucleotides: 6. Method: immunoSEQ multiplex PCR; TCRdb's copy keeps in-frame clones and lacks some. The sample consists of around 380,000 clones, 81% of them appearing once. The rearrangement links TRBV30 to TRBJ1-3, with TRBD1 identical over 8 bases. Sample: peripheral blood. The receptor's source is a human donor with acute or convalescent COVID-19. The donor label of this sample is uncertain. The CDR3 DNA reads as TGTGCCTGGAGTGCAGGGGGCAGTTTCGGAAACACCATATATTTT. This gives the protein CAWSAGGSFGNTIYF.